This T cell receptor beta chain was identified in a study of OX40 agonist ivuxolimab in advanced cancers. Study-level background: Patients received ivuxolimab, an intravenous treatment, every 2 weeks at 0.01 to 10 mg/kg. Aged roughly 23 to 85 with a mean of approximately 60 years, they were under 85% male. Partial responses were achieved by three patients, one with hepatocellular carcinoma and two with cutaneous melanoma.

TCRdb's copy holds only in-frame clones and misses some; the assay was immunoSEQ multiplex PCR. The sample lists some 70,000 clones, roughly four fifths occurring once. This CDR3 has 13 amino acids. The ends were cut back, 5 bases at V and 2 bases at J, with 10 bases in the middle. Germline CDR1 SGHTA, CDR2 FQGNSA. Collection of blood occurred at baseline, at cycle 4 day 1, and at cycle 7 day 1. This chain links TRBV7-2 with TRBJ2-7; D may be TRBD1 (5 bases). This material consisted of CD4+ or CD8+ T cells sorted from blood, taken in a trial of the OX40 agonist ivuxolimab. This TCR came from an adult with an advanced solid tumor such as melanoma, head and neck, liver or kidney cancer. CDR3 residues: CASSEDRPYEQYF. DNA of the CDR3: TGTGCCAGCAGCGAAGACAGACCCTACGAGCAGTACTTC.